This T cell receptor beta chain emerged from a study of vaccination and CD4 T cells after COVID-19. Background on the study: The authors gave control cultures a CEFX pool, an HIV-1 Nef pool, or no peptide.

Cultured CD4+ T cell DNA was sequenced using the Oncomine TCR Beta short-read assay. TCRdb re-called the PCR reads with MiXCR, one entry per CDR3 protein. The sample has under 25,000 distinct CDR3 sequences, around half seen once. Turning to this clonotype: The antigen remains undetermined.

V shed 2 bases and J shed 10 bases, with 10 bases lying between them. The length of the CDR3 is 12 residues. The germline gives CDR1 SGHNT, CDR2 YYREEE (reference sequence). Treatment of the sample: approximately 9-day PBMC culture with coronavirus spike peptide pools or control peptides (ViraFEST assay). The sequenced sample consisted of CD4+ T cells from blood, cultured in vitro. The chain recombines TRBV5-4 with TRBJ2-1; D gene uncertain. This TCR derives from a human donor who had recovered from COVID-19. CDR3 DNA sequence: TGTGCCAGCAGCTTAGGAGCGACCGAGCAGTTCTTC. This codes for CASSLGATEQFF.